This T cell receptor (beta chain) was sequenced during a study of cytomegalovirus exposure and HLA in healthy donors. CDR1 and CDR2 (germline): SGHTA, FQGNSA. Between the trimmed V and J ends, which lost 2 bases and 7 bases, there was a span of 6 bases. The CDR3 contains 13 residues. The PCR employed 60 Vbeta primers together with 13 Jbeta primers. Sequenced by immunoSEQ multiplex PCR; TCRdb stores in-frame clones only, minus some. Of 190,000 or so clones listed, about 81% are singletons. This TCR derives from a woman between 45 and 65 years old in good health and CMV-seropositive. The sample taken for sequencing was PBMCs. The chain combines TRBV7-2 with TRBJ1-6; no firm D call. CDR3 nucleotides: TGTGCCAGCAGCTTACGAGGGAATTCACCCCTCCACTTT. Translating gives CASSLRGNSPLHF.